The 26 T cell receptor beta chains reported below all come from one sample, sequenced in a study of blood T cell repertoires in COVID-19. Clones were sequenced by immunoSEQ multiplex PCR, and TCRdb holds only the in-frame ones, with some missing. The sample lists 290,000 or so clones, roughly four fifths occurring once. The material sequenced was PBMCs or T cells enriched from blood (not recorded which). All receptors derive from a man aged 35-49 years who had been exposed to COVID-19.

The chain recombines TRBV3-1 (or the pseudogene TRBV3-2) with TRBJ1-1, with a tentative D call TRBD1 (6 bases). CDR1 and CDR2 from the germline V gene are LGHDT and YNNKEL (reference sequence). CDR3 length equals 13 residues. Trimming pared 4 bases from V and 6 bases from J, leaving 12 bases between. In DNA, the CDR3 is TGTGCCAGCAGCCTACAGGGTGGGGCTGAAGCTTTCTTT. It codes for CASSLQGGAEAFF.

The chain couples TRBV5-1 to TRBJ1-2; 7 nucleotides align to TRBD1. The CDR3 runs to 14 residues. V shed 3 bases, J shed 4 bases, and the junction held 6 bases outside the gene matches. Germline V gene lookup returns CDR1 SGHRS and CDR2 YFSETQ. The CDR3 loop reads CASSSAGTAYGYTF. CDR3 DNA sequence: TGCGCCAGCAGCTCGGCCGGGACAGCCTATGGCTACACCTTC.

The CDR3 sequence is CASSLSGVGNQPQHF. The CDR3 DNA follows: TGTGCCAGCAGCTTGTCAGGGGTTGGCAATCAGCCCCAGCATTTT. The rearrangement links TRBV7-9 to TRBJ1-5; tentatively, D is TRBD1 (6 bases). CDR3 length: 15 amino acids. Trimming took 3 bases from V and 2 from J, leaving 11 bases between them. Germline CDR1 reads SEHNR; CDR2 reads FQNEAQ (reference sequence).

The table lists this clone with a few counts. The chain recombines TRBV28 with TRBJ1-5; D is possibly TRBD1 (6 bases). Germline CDR1 is MDHEN and CDR2 is SYDVKM. This CDR3 spans 13 amino acids. Trimming removed 8 bases from V and 5 bases from J, with 13 bases in between. The CDR3, as DNA: TGTGCCAGCGCAGGGGTTAGGTATCAGCCCCAGCATTTT. As protein: CASAGVRYQPQHF.

The V and J genes are TRBV7-3 and TRBJ2-2, with 11 bases fitting TRBD1. Per germline, CDR1 SGHTA and CDR2 FQGTGA. The CDR3 totals 16 residues. V was pared by 6 bases and J by 7 bases, with 10 bases of the junction left unmatched. CDR3 loop: CASRLPGTGGGGELFF. The CDR3 DNA reads TGTGCCAGCAGGCTACCCGGGACAGGGGGTGGCGGGGAGCTGTTTTTT.

The rearrangement links TRBV7-6 to TRBJ2-2, with D hard to call. Trimming stripped 5 bases from V and 4 bases from J, with 14 bases between. The germline V gene has CDR1 SGHVS and CDR2 FNYEAQ. There are 15 residues in the CDR3. The CDR3: CASSPLQSATGELFF. DNA of the CDR3: TGTGCCAGCAGCCCTCTCCAGAGCGCCACCGGGGAGCTGTTTTTT.

Of note for this clone: Germline is not matched at one junction end, which may reflect a read error. The chain is built from TRBV7-7 and TRBJ2-5; the match to TRBD1 covers 10 bases. CDR3 length: 16 amino acids. Germline V CDR1 and CDR2: SSHAT, FNYEAQ (reference sequence). The CDR3 coding sequence is TGTGCTAGCAGCTCCCTGACAGGGGGCAATCGAGAGACCCAGTACTTC. It encodes CASSSLTGGNRETQYF.

The chain joins TRBV19 to TRBJ2-7; 16 nucleotides line up with TRBD2. V lost 3 bases and J lost 5; bases outside the gene matches: 7. There are 17 residues in the CDR3. Looked up from germline, CDR1 is LNHDA and CDR2 is SQIVND (reference sequence). DNA of the CDR3: TGTGCCAGTAGTATGTCGGGACTAGCGGGAGGGCTACACGAGCAGTACTTC. The encoded protein is CASSMSGLAGGLHEQYF.

The genes are TRBV27 and TRBJ1-5, with TRBD1 as a possible D gene (6 bases). The CDR3 contains 21 residues. The germline gives CDR1 MNHEY, CDR2 SMNVEV (reference sequence). V gave up 3 bases and J gave up 4 bases, with 31 bases separating them. The CDR3 region has the DNA TGTGCCAGCAGTTTTTGTCGATATCAAGGTCGTATCAAGGGGGTGAATCAGCCCCAGCATTTT. This gives the protein CASSFCRYQGRIKGVNQPQHF.

V and J are TRBV13 and TRBJ2-2; TRBD2 aligns across 10 bases. J gave up 0 bases and V 5 bases, and 6 bases lay outside the gene matches. There are 17 residues in the CDR3. Germline loops: CDR1 PRHDT, CDR2 FYEKMQ (reference sequence). The CDR3 DNA follows: TGTGCCAGCAGCATAAGCGGGAGGGCCGCGAACACCGGGGAGCTGTTTTTT. Residues: CASSISGRAANTGELFF.

J is TRBJ1-4 and V is TRBV7-9; 8 nucleotides match TRBD1. The CDR3 sequence is 16 residues long. Germline V lookup: CDR1 SEHNR, CDR2 FQNEAQ (reference sequence). Trimming cost V 6 bases and J 7 bases; bases outside gene matches: 13. The CDR3 is CASRRAQGAVREKLFF. The CDR3 region has the DNA TGTGCCAGCAGGAGAGCCCAGGGGGCGGTGCGTGAAAAACTGTTTTTT. Complete variable domain (other parts from reference TRBV7-9 and TRBJ1-4): DTGVSQNPRHKITKRGQNVTFRCDPISEHNRLYWYRQTLGQGPEFLTYFQNEAQLEKSRLLSDRFSAERPKGSFSTLEIQRTEQGDSAMYLCASRRAQGAVREKLFFGSGTQLSVL.

Only one count was recorded for this clone. The chain uses TRBV7-8 and TRBJ2-1, with TRBD2 matching 7 bases. Germline values: CDR1 SGHVS, CDR2 FQNEAQ. V gave up 4 bases and J gave up 1 base; unmatched junction bases: 4. The length of the CDR3 is 15 residues. The CDR3 spells CASSSYSGSYNEQFF. Here the CDR3 DNA reads TGTGCCAGCAGCTCGTATAGCGGGTCCTACAATGAGCAGTTCTTC. The full variable domain, with the rest looked up from reference TRBV7-8 and TRBJ2-1, is GAGVSQSPRYKVAKRGQDVALRCDPISGHVSLFWYQQALGQGPEFLTYFQNEAQLDKSGLPSDRFFAERPEGSVSTLKIQRTQQEDSAVYLCASSSYSGSYNEQFFGPGTRLTVL.

The count of this clone is one. The chain recombines TRBV2 with TRBJ1-2; D not resolved. The CDR3 is made up of 9 amino acids. Germline CDR1 and CDR2: SNHLY and FYNNEI. Trimming took 5 bases from V and 13 from J, leaving 8 bases between them. The CDR3 region has the DNA TGTGCCAGCAGTCCTCCTTCCACCTTC. Encoded protein: CASSPPSTF.

This clone was counted between two and nine times. The rearrangement joins TRBV11-2 to TRBJ2-3; tentatively, D is TRBD2 (5 bases). V was cut by 6 bases and J by 3 bases, with 16 bases left in between. Germline loops: CDR1 SGHAT, CDR2 FQNNGV. This CDR3 region has 15 residues. The chain's CDR3 is CASSSSGLGTDTQYF. CDR3 coding DNA: TGTGCCAGCAGTTCCTCCGGACTGGGTACAGATACGCAGTATTTT.

The genes are TRBV25-1 and TRBJ1-1; 8 bases line up with TRBD1. Per the germline V gene, CDR1 is MGHDK and CDR2 is SYGVNS. The CDR3 is 15 amino acids. The junction had 6 bases not matched to a gene; V was cut back by 5 bases and J by 1 base. The CDR3 sequence: CASSPRGTGNTEAFF. The CDR3 nucleotides are TGTGCCAGCAGTCCAAGGGGGACAGGGAACACTGAAGCTTTCTTT.

This clone was counted once. The chain carries TRBV6-5 and TRBJ2-1, with a possible D match to TRBD2 (6 bases). The CDR3 spans 14 residues. The germline V gene encodes CDR1 MNHEY and CDR2 SVGAGI. Trimming stripped 3 bases from V and 6 bases from J, with 12 bases between. CDR3 protein: CASSYPGARNEQFF. CDR3 nucleotide sequence: TGTGCCAGCAGTTATCCGGGAGCTCGCAATGAGCAGTTCTTC.

V is TRBV2 and J is TRBJ1-2, with 8 positions matching TRBD1. There are 15 residues in the CDR3. The V gene end was trimmed by 2 bases and the J gene end by 4 bases; junction bases not matched to a gene: 6. Germline CDR1 reads SNHLY; CDR2 reads FYNNEI. Written as DNA, the CDR3 is TGTGCCAGCAGTGAATGGACAGGGAAGTTCTATGGCTACACCTTC. This gives the protein CASSEWTGKFYGYTF.

This clone has just one count. J is TRBJ1-1 and V is TRBV27; D call uncertain. Per the germline V gene, CDR1 is MNHEY and CDR2 is SMNVEV (reference sequence). V gave up 4 bases and J gave up 0 bases, with 12 bases separating them. The CDR3 is 15 amino acids. CDR3 DNA sequence: TGTGCCAGCAGTTCCTCGGGGAGGATGAACACTGAAGCTTTCTTT. As protein: CASSSSGRMNTEAFF.

J is TRBJ1-6 and V is TRBV7-9; no definite D call. The V gene lost 5 bases and the J gene lost 8 bases, with 7 bases spanning the gap. The CDR3 totals 12 residues. Germline V gives CDR1 SEHNR, CDR2 FQNEAQ (reference sequence). The CDR3 loop reads CASSRGDSPLHF. CDR3 sequence (DNA): TGTGCCAGCAGCCGGGGTGATTCACCCCTCCACTTT.

The J gene is TRBJ2-3, the V gene TRBV19; 10 bases align to TRBD2. The junction had 8 bases not matched to a gene; V was cut back by 2 bases and J by 0 bases. Germline V lookup: CDR1 LNHDA, CDR2 SQIVND (reference sequence). This CDR3 comprises 18 residues. DNA of the CDR3: TGTGCCAGTAGTATATCCCGGACTAGCGGAATTAGCACAGATACGCAGTATTTT. This translates into CASSISRTSGISTDTQYF.

This clone was seen once. Other DNA sequences in this specimen translate into the identical CDR3. The V gene is TRBV5-1, the J gene TRBJ1-1; TRBD1 is a possible D gene (5 bases). V lost 0 bases, J lost 7 bases, and 10 bases lay in between. CDR3 length equals 13 residues. Germline lookup yields CDR1 SGHRS and CDR2 YFSETQ. CDR3 in amino acids: CASSLAGQGEAFF. In DNA, the CDR3 is TGCGCCAGCAGCTTGGCCGGGCAGGGTGAAGCTTTCTTT.

This sequence joins TRBV5-1 and TRBJ2-5; 7 bases align to TRBD1. The J segment lost 4 bases and the V segment lost 6 bases, leaving 9 bases of the junction unmatched. Germline lookup yields CDR1 SGHRS and CDR2 YFSETQ. The CDR3 runs 14 residues. The CDR3 protein is CASTGGATGETQYF. The CDR3 DNA sequence: TGCGCCAGCACAGGGGGAGCAACGGGAGAGACCCAGTACTTC.

This clone was seen once. The genes are TRBV29-1 and TRBJ2-7; unclear D gene. The CDR3 loop spans 8 amino acids. Looked up from germline, CDR1 is SQVTM and CDR2 is ANQGSEA. V lost 6 bases and J lost 7, with 4 bases in between. The CDR3 here is CSVREQYF. CDR3 DNA sequence: TGCAGCGTACGGGAGCAGTACTTC.

This clone was seen only once. This chain uses TRBV29-1 with TRBJ2-7; TRBD1 is a possible D gene (7 bases). From germline, CDR1 is SQVTM and CDR2 ANQGSEA. V lost 3 bases, J lost 6 bases, and 15 bases lay in between. The CDR3 extends over 13 amino acids. The CDR3, as DNA: TGCAGCGTTGATGTGGCAGGGGGAGGCGAGCAGTACTTC. It yields the protein CSVDVAGGGEQYF.

V gene TRBV5-6 combines with J gene TRBJ1-3; 10 bases fit TRBD1. Germline-derived CDR1 and CDR2 are SGHDT and YYEEEE. CDR3 length: 16 amino acids. The trim removed 4 bases at V and 3 bases at J, leaving 7 bases unmatched. The CDR3 loop reads CASSRSGTGVGNTIYF. The CDR3 nucleotides are TGTGCCAGCAGCAGGTCCGGGACAGGGGTTGGAAACACCATATATTTT. Full variable domain (missing parts from reference TRBV5-6 and TRBJ1-3): DAGVTQSPTHLIKTRGQQVTLRCSPKSGHDTVSWYQQALGQGPQFIFQYYEEEERQRGNFPDRFSGHQFPNYSSELNVNALLLGDSALYLCASSRSGTGVGNTIYFGEGSWLTVV.

J is TRBJ2-7 and V is TRBV6-5, with a weak D call TRBD2 (6 bases). Germline-derived CDR1 and CDR2 are MNHEY and SVGAGI. The CDR3 has 12 amino acids. V shed 8 bases and J shed 0 bases, with 8 bases lying between them. The CDR3 spells CASGGNSYEQYF. For the CDR3, the DNA is TGTGCCAGCGGCGGGAACTCCTACGAGCAGTACTTC.